This entry concerns a single T cell receptor (beta chain). These data come from a study of blood T cell repertoires in COVID-19. At the level of the study: PBMCs, B-cell-depleted T cells, or T cells were the source of the cDNA or gDNA that made up the material.

Only in-frame clones appear in the TCRdb table, and some are missing; sequencing was by immunoSEQ multiplex PCR. The repertoire has roughly 480,000 clones, 85% to 90% of them found once; the top ten carry roughly 1%. Germline CDR1 is SGHRS and CDR2 is YFSETQ. CDR3 size: 12 residues. V was pared by 0 bases and J by 9 bases, with 7 bases between. The Seattle patients joined while their infection was active and were tracked longitudinally afterward. The sequence derives from a man between 18 and 29 years old with COVID-19, enrolled during active disease. Material for sequencing was peripheral blood. The rearrangement uses TRBV5-1 and TRBJ2-1, with D possibly TRBD2 on 5 matching bases. CDR3 sequence (DNA): TGCGCCAGCAGCTTGGGGGCGGGTGAGCAGTTCTTC. The encoded protein is CASSLGAGEQFF. The full variable domain, rest sourced from reference TRBV5-1 and TRBJ2-1, is KAGVTQTPRYLIKTRGQQVTLSCSPISGHRSVSWYQQTPGQGLQFLFEYFSETQRNKGNFPGRFSGRQFSNSRSEMNVSTLELGDSALYLCASSLGAGEQFFGPGTRLTVL.